The rows below give T cell receptor beta chains drawn from one sample of a study of blood T cell repertoires in COVID-19. This table comes from immunoSEQ multiplex PCR, and its TCRdb copy is limited to in-frame clones, with some not included. The sample shows about 110,000 clones, 89% of them seen only once. Sequenced: peripheral blood. All receptors derive from a man aged 35 to 55 with active or convalescent COVID-19. CDR3s include the opening cysteine and the closing phenylalanine or tryptophan. Each record gives: CDR3 DNA, CDR3 protein, V gene, J gene, clone size, D gene. The D gene is left open where the match is weak. Rows may omit the clone size; those that give it use once, few, many or a size class.

CDR3nt: TGTGCCAGTAGTATGGAGGACCTAGGAGAAAAACTGTTTTTT
CDR3aa: CASSMEDLGEKLFF
v_gene: TRBV19
j_gene: TRBJ1-4
abundance: few
d_gene: .

CDR3nt: TGTGCCACCAGTGGAGGTTATGGGTTTCGACCTAATGAGCAGTTCTTC
CDR3aa: CATSGGYGFRPNEQFF
v_gene: TRBV24-1
j_gene: TRBJ2-1
abundance: .
d_gene: .

CDR3nt: TGCGCCAGCAGTCAGACTCAGGGGGTTGTCACTGAAGCTTTCTTT
CDR3aa: CASSQTQGVVTEAFF
v_gene: TRBV4-1
j_gene: TRBJ1-1
abundance: .
d_gene: TRBD1

CDR3nt: TGTGCCAGCAGTCCCGGACAGGGTAATCAGCCCCAGCATTTT
CDR3aa: CASSPGQGNQPQHF
v_gene: TRBV6-5
j_gene: TRBJ1-5
abundance: .
d_gene: TRBD1

CDR3nt: TGTGCCAGTAGTATCGGAGAGTATAGCAATCAGCCCCAGCATTTT
CDR3aa: CASSIGEYSNQPQHF
v_gene: TRBV19
j_gene: TRBJ1-5
abundance: .
d_gene: .

CDR3nt: TGTGCCAGTAGTATTGGGGCAGACCTCTACGAGCAGTACTTC
CDR3aa: CASSIGADLYEQYF
v_gene: TRBV19
j_gene: TRBJ2-7
abundance: .
d_gene: .

CDR3nt: TGTGCCAGCAGTTTAGCGCGAAACAATGAGCAGTTCTTC
CDR3aa: CASSLARNNEQFF
v_gene: TRBV12-3/TRBV12-4
j_gene: TRBJ2-1
abundance: .
d_gene: .

CDR3nt: TGTGCCAGCAGTCTGTCGAGACAGGGGGAAGCTTTCTTT
CDR3aa: CASSLSRQGEAFF
v_gene: TRBV12-3/TRBV12-4
j_gene: TRBJ1-1
abundance: .
d_gene: TRBD1

CDR3nt: TGTGCCAGCTCACCACCAACCAGCGGGGAGCTGTTTTTT
CDR3aa: CASSPPTSGELFF
v_gene: TRBV18
j_gene: TRBJ2-2
abundance: .
d_gene: .

CDR3nt: TGTGCCAGCAGCGTAGGCGTGGGGCGCGGGAATGGCTACACCTTC
CDR3aa: CASSVGVGRGNGYTF
v_gene: TRBV9
j_gene: TRBJ1-2
abundance: .
d_gene: .

CDR3nt: TGCAGCGTTGAGGTAACAGGGGGCAATCAGCCCCAGCATTTT
CDR3aa: CSVEVTGGNQPQHF
v_gene: TRBV29-1
j_gene: TRBJ1-5
abundance: .
d_gene: TRBD1

CDR3nt: TGTGCCAGCAGCCGAGCGGGAGTGGGCTACGAGCAGTACTTC
CDR3aa: CASSRAGVGYEQYF
v_gene: TRBV25-1
j_gene: TRBJ2-7
abundance: .
d_gene: TRBD2

CDR3nt: TGTGCCAGCAGTTTAATACCCAGCTCCTATAATTCACCCCTCCACTTT
CDR3aa: CASSLIPSSYNSPLHF
v_gene: TRBV28
j_gene: TRBJ1-6
abundance: .
d_gene: .

CDR3nt: TGTGCCAGCAGTTGGGGACAGGGGAATTCACCCCTCCACTTT
CDR3aa: CASSWGQGNSPLHF
v_gene: TRBV27
j_gene: TRBJ1-6
abundance: .
d_gene: TRBD1

CDR3nt: TGTGCCAGCAGCCGTCAGGCGAACACTGAAGCTTTCTTT
CDR3aa: CASSRQANTEAFF
v_gene: TRBV12-3/TRBV12-4
j_gene: TRBJ1-1
abundance: .
d_gene: .

CDR3nt: TGTGCCAGCTCACGATTATACGGGACTAGTCACGATGAGCAGTTCTTC
CDR3aa: CASSRLYGTSHDEQFF
v_gene: TRBV18
j_gene: TRBJ2-1
abundance: .
d_gene: TRBD2

CDR3nt: TGTGCCAGCAGCTTTATATCAGGCCCCGATCAGCCCCAGCATTTT
CDR3aa: CASSFISGPDQPQHF
v_gene: TRBV7-2
j_gene: TRBJ1-5
abundance: .
d_gene: .

CDR3nt: TGCGCCAGCAGCTTGGGGGACAGGGCCTATGGCTACACCTTC
CDR3aa: CASSLGDRAYGYTF
v_gene: TRBV5-1
j_gene: TRBJ1-2
abundance: .
d_gene: TRBD1

CDR3nt: TGTGCCAGCAGCCTCGACAGGGTGGGTGAAGCTTTCTTT
CDR3aa: CASSLDRVGEAFF
v_gene: TRBV7-8
j_gene: TRBJ1-1
abundance: .
d_gene: TRBD1

CDR3nt: TGTGCCAGCTCGCGCAGGGGGGCCGGCGCAGATACGCAGTATTTT
CDR3aa: CASSRRGAGADTQYF
v_gene: TRBV18
j_gene: TRBJ2-3
abundance: .
d_gene: .

CDR3nt: TGCAGCGTTTGGGGGGGCGGCCCTGAAGCTTTCTTT
CDR3aa: CSVWGGGPEAFF
v_gene: TRBV29-1
j_gene: TRBJ1-1
abundance: .
d_gene: .

CDR3nt: TGTGCCAGTAGTAGATGGACAGGGGGCCTGAACACTGAAGCTTTCTTT
CDR3aa: CASSRWTGGLNTEAFF
v_gene: TRBV19
j_gene: TRBJ1-1
abundance: .
d_gene: TRBD1

CDR3nt: TGTGCCAGTACCCTGGGACTAGCCCACACCGGGGAGCTGTTTTTT
CDR3aa: CASTLGLAHTGELFF
v_gene: TRBV19
j_gene: TRBJ2-2
abundance: few
d_gene: TRBD2

CDR3nt: TGCAGCGTTGAAAGGGACAGCCCGAACACTGAAGCTTTCTTT
CDR3aa: CSVERDSPNTEAFF
v_gene: TRBV29-1
j_gene: TRBJ1-1
abundance: .
d_gene: TRBD1

CDR3nt: TGTGCCAGCAGTTTATGGGGACTAGATCAGGAAGAGCAGTACTTC
CDR3aa: CASSLWGLDQEEQYF
v_gene: TRBV27
j_gene: TRBJ2-7
abundance: .
d_gene: TRBD2

CDR3nt: TGTGCCAGCAGTGACTTCAGCAGGGACACTGAAGCTTTCTTT
CDR3aa: CASSDFSRDTEAFF
v_gene: TRBV6-4
j_gene: TRBJ1-1
abundance: few
d_gene: .

CDR3nt: TGTGCCAGCAGCTACGGGGGACAGTACTCTGGAAACACCATATATTTT
CDR3aa: CASSYGGQYSGNTIYF
v_gene: TRBV7-2
j_gene: TRBJ1-3
abundance: .
d_gene: TRBD1

CDR3nt: TGCGCCAGCAGAGGCAGGGGGCTCGCAGATACGCAGTATTTT
CDR3aa: CASRGRGLADTQYF
v_gene: TRBV5-1
j_gene: TRBJ2-3
abundance: .
d_gene: TRBD1

CDR3nt: TGCAGTGCTAGTGCCGTACTAGCGGGAAGCTTGTACGAGCAGTACTTC
CDR3aa: CSASAVLAGSLYEQYF
v_gene: TRBV20-1
j_gene: TRBJ2-7
abundance: .
d_gene: TRBD2

CDR3nt: TGTGCCTCATGGAACACTGAAGCTTTCTTT
CDR3aa: CASWNTEAFF
v_gene: TRBV30
j_gene: TRBJ1-1
abundance: once
d_gene: .

CDR3nt: TGTGCCAGCAGTTCTCAGGGGGCTGAAGCTTTCTTT
CDR3aa: CASSSQGAEAFF
v_gene: TRBV12-3/TRBV12-4
j_gene: TRBJ1-1
abundance: .
d_gene: TRBD1

CDR3nt: TGTGCCAGCGCCGGTCGAGGAGAGACCCAGTACTTC
CDR3aa: CASAGRGETQYF
v_gene: TRBV21-1
j_gene: TRBJ2-5
abundance: .
d_gene: .

CDR3nt: TGTGCCTCCTCAACTAGCGGGAGGGTGGGTGAGCAGTTCTTC
CDR3aa: CASSTSGRVGEQFF
v_gene: TRBV25-1
j_gene: TRBJ2-1
abundance: .
d_gene: TRBD2

CDR3nt: TGTGCCAGCGCGCTGGCGTACAGGCGGGATACGCAGTATTTT
CDR3aa: CASALAYRRDTQYF
v_gene: TRBV7-9
j_gene: TRBJ2-3
abundance: .
d_gene: .

CDR3nt: TGTGCCAGCTCACCAACTAGCGGGCTCTACGAGCAGTACTTC
CDR3aa: CASSPTSGLYEQYF
v_gene: TRBV18
j_gene: TRBJ2-7
abundance: once
d_gene: TRBD2